This T cell receptor beta chain originates from a study of CD4+ T cells in melanoma. Using immunoSEQ multiplex PCR, the repertoire was profiled, and TCRdb retains in-frame clones only, with some absent. The sample yields over 100,000 clones, around 92% seen once. As concerns this clone: Its antigen remains unidentified. The junction does not match germline at one end; this may be a read error.

The CDR3 is 16 residues long. Germline V gene lookup returns CDR1 SGHRS and CDR2 YFSETQ. General study points: Diverse differentiation states were reported for melanoma neoantigen-specific CD4+ T cells. CD8+ T cell, macrophage and B cell function reportedly correlated with neoantigen-specific CD4+ T cells.

Sequencing was performed on peripheral blood. This chain links TRBV5-1 with TRBJ2-1; maybe TRBD1 (5 bases). The sequence was obtained from a human donor with melanoma. The DNA for the CDR3 is TGCACCAGCAGCTTGGAGTGGGCAGGGTCCTACAATGAGCAGTTCTTC. Encoded protein: CTSSLEWAGSYNEQFF.